These 20 T cell receptor beta chains came from one sample sequenced in a study of blood T cell repertoires in COVID-19. Assay: immunoSEQ multiplex PCR; the TCRdb copy retains only in-frame clones and omits some. This table holds about 210,000 clones, 80% to 90% found once. Specimen: peripheral blood. These TCRs come from a woman aged 80 or over with COVID-19, enrolled during active disease.

Only one count was recorded for this clone. This chain links TRBV19 with TRBJ1-4; TRBD1 is a possible D gene (5 bases). Germline loops: CDR1 LNHDA, CDR2 SQIVND (reference sequence). The ends were cut back, 6 bases at V and 11 bases at J, with 22 bases in the middle. This CDR3 has 15 amino acids. The DNA of the CDR3 is TGTGCCAGTAGCATCCCGGCCAGGGCCTTTAGGAAACTGTTTTTT. Translated, it gives CASSIPARAFRKLFF.

The rearrangement links TRBV5-1 to TRBJ1-1; a weak D match, TRBD1 (6 bases). CDR3 length: 17 residues. V gave up 0 bases and J gave up 0 bases, with 15 bases separating them. Germline V gene lookup returns CDR1 SGHRS and CDR2 YFSETQ. The CDR3 nucleotides are TGCGCCAGCAGCTTGGCGGGGGGCGCGGGGATGAACACTGAAGCTTTCTTT. It codes for CASSLAGGAGMNTEAFF.

V and J are TRBV3-1 (or the pseudogene TRBV3-2) and TRBJ2-3; D is possibly TRBD2 (6 bases). Trimming took off 3 bases at V and 6 bases at J, with 10 bases between the two ends. The CDR3 covers 13 residues. Germline V gene data show CDR1 as LGHDT and CDR2 as YNNKEL (reference sequence). In DNA, the CDR3 is TGTGCCAGCAGCCAGGGGGGTATGGATACGCAGTATTTT. Translation: CASSQGGMDTQYF.

The chain is built from TRBV19 and TRBJ1-2, with TRBD1 as a possible D gene (5 bases). V was trimmed by 3 bases and J by 2 bases, leaving 13 bases between them. This CDR3 has 15 amino acids. From germline, CDR1 is LNHDA and CDR2 SQIVND (reference sequence). The CDR3 region is CASSILTDRNYGYTF. CDR3 coding DNA: TGTGCCAGTAGTATCCTCACAGACAGAAACTATGGCTACACCTTC.

The chain employs TRBV5-1 and TRBJ2-5; 8 bases agree with TRBD2. CDR3 length equals 15 residues. Trimming removed 0 bases from V and 1 base from J; junction bases left unmatched: 2. The germline V gene encodes CDR1 SGHRS and CDR2 YFSETQ. The CDR3 is CASSLVSGGQETQYF. CDR3 nucleotide sequence: TGCGCCAGCAGCTTGGTCAGCGGGGGCCAAGAGACCCAGTACTTC. The whole variable domain, remainder taken from reference TRBV5-1 and TRBJ2-5, is KAGVTQTPRYLIKTRGQQVTLSCSPISGHRSVSWYQQTPGQGLQFLFEYFSETQRNKGNFPGRFSGRQFSNSRSEMNVSTLELGDSALYLCASSLVSGGQETQYFGPGTRLLVL.

This clone occurred a few times. The chain links TRBV4-1 to TRBJ1-1, with D possibly TRBD1 on 5 matching bases. This CDR3 has 15 amino acids. CDR1 is MGHRA and CDR2 is YSYEKL in the germline V gene. V lost 6 bases and J 0 bases, leaving 14 bases between the germline ends. The CDR3 protein is CASSPKDNMNTEAFF. In nucleotides, the CDR3 is TGCGCCAGCAGTCCAAAGGACAACATGAACACTGAAGCTTTCTTT.

This chain uses TRBV18 with TRBJ1-2; D may be TRBD1 (5 bases). The ends were cut back, 5 bases at V and 0 bases at J, with 10 bases in the middle. The CDR3 loop spans 14 amino acids. CDR1 and CDR2 (germline): KGHSH, LQKENI. The CDR3 spells CASSAGLANYGYTF. The CDR3, as DNA: TGTGCCAGCTCAGCAGGGTTAGCTAACTATGGCTACACCTTC.

This clone was recorded a few times. J is TRBJ1-2 and V is TRBV7-9; 9 nucleotides align to TRBD1. Germline assignment: CDR1 SEHNR and CDR2 FQNEAQ (reference sequence). Trimming removed 4 bases from V and 6 bases from J; junction bases left unmatched: 6. The CDR3 runs to 14 residues. The CDR3 sequence: CASSSGTGPDGYTF. Here the CDR3 DNA reads TGTGCCAGCAGCTCCGGGACAGGGCCCGATGGCTACACCTTC.

J is TRBJ1-1 and V is TRBV19; D gene uncertain. CDR1 is LNHDA, CDR2 SQIVND, per germline (reference sequence). Trimming stripped 7 bases from V and 3 bases from J, with 15 bases between. CDR3 length: 14 amino acids. The CDR3, as DNA: TGTGCCAGTAATAGTCCCAATATGGACACTGAAGCTTTCTTT. Its protein is CASNSPNMDTEAFF.

The CDR3 DNA reads as TGTGCCAGCAGTTTATTACTGGGGGGTCCCAGTCGGACCCAGTACTTC. It specifies CASSLLLGGPSRTQYF. The genes are TRBV28 and TRBJ2-5; possible D gene TRBD2, 6 bases. CDR1 and CDR2 from the germline V gene are MDHEN and SYDVKM. V lost 1 base, J lost 7 bases, and 19 bases lay in between. The CDR3 sequence is 16 residues long.

The gene calls are TRBV2 and TRBJ1-1; no clear D. V shed 6 bases and J shed 10 bases, with 21 bases lying between them. Per germline, CDR1 SNHLY and CDR2 FYNNEI. This CDR3 has 14 residues. The CDR3, as DNA: TGTGCCAGCAGGACCGCAGGTGGTGGAGGGCCAGCTTTCTTT. This encodes CASRTAGGGGPAFF.

The V call is TRBV6-5, the J call TRBJ1-2; D is ambiguous. Trimming left V 2 bases short and J 6 bases short, with 10 bases between. The CDR3 totals 13 residues. Germline loops: CDR1 MNHEY, CDR2 SVGAGI. The CDR3 is CASSYLEHNGYTF. The CDR3 region has the DNA TGTGCCAGCAGTTACCTCGAGCATAATGGCTACACCTTC.

This chain uses TRBV30 with TRBJ2-7; D is possibly TRBD2 (5 bases). The CDR3 contains 13 residues. The germline V gene encodes CDR1 GTSNPN and CDR2 SVGIG (reference sequence). Trimming cost V 1 base and J 5 bases, with 12 bases left between them. The CDR3, as DNA: TGTGCCTGGAGTGCCATTGGAGGCAACGAGCAGTACTTC. It yields the protein CAWSAIGGNEQYF.

As concerns this clone: The same CDR3 can be traced to other DNA sequences in this sample. The V and J genes are TRBV7-2 and TRBJ2-5; maybe TRBD1 (5 bases). V was trimmed by 4 bases and J by 2 bases, leaving 8 bases between them. CDR1 is SGHTA, CDR2 FQGNSA, per germline. The CDR3 totals 13 residues. The CDR3 spells CASSSGQQETQYF. CDR3 DNA sequence: TGTGCCAGCAGCTCAGGGCAGCAAGAGACCCAGTACTTC.

The chain is built from TRBV5-1 and TRBJ1-4, with D perhaps TRBD1 (5 bases). The ends were cut back, 2 bases at V and 4 bases at J, with 9 bases in the middle. The CDR3 has 14 residues. Germline V lookup: CDR1 SGHRS, CDR2 YFSETQ. Written as DNA, the CDR3 is TGCGCCAGCAGCTTAGGAGGGGTTAATGAAAAACTGTTTTTT. It specifies CASSLGGVNEKLFF. Full variable domain (missing parts from reference TRBV5-1 and TRBJ1-4): KAGVTQTPRYLIKTRGQQVTLSCSPISGHRSVSWYQQTPGQGLQFLFEYFSETQRNKGNFPGRFSGRQFSNSRSEMNVSTLELGDSALYLCASSLGGVNEKLFFGSGTQLSVL.

This chain links TRBV11-2 with TRBJ2-1; the D gene is possibly TRBD2 (7 bases). Deletions cut 7 bases from V and 8 bases from J, with 21 bases between. Germline CDR1 reads SGHAT; CDR2 reads FQNNGV. This CDR3 region has 15 residues. The CDR3 DNA is TGTGCCAGCACCCGGGGGGCAGCCCTAGTGGATGAGCAGTTCTTC. It codes for CASTRGAALVDEQFF.

Written as DNA, the CDR3 is TGTGCCAGCTCGAAAGGGGCGGACACTGAAGCTTTCTTT. Translated: CASSKGADTEAFF. The V and J genes are TRBV18 and TRBJ1-1; a weak D match, TRBD1 (5 bases). The V gene lost 6 bases and the J gene lost 3 bases, with 11 bases spanning the gap. Germline V gives CDR1 KGHSH, CDR2 LQKENI. The CDR3 extends over 13 amino acids.

This clone was counted only a few times. The chain joins TRBV10-3 to TRBJ1-1; perhaps TRBD1 as D (6 bases). The CDR3 length is 13 residues. Trimming removed 4 bases at V and 1 base at J, with 7 bases between. Germline-derived CDR1 and CDR2 are ENHRY and SYGVKD. The CDR3 spells CAISGQANTEAFF. CDR3 in DNA: TGTGCCATCAGTGGACAGGCGAACACTGAAGCTTTCTTT.

J is TRBJ1-3 and V is TRBV7-2, with D uncertain. The CDR3 sequence is 17 residues long. Trimming left V 2 bases short and J 0 bases short, with 14 bases between. The germline V gene encodes CDR1 SGHTA and CDR2 FQGNSA. CDR3 region: CASSLNNGRSSGNTIYF. The CDR3 DNA reads as TGTGCCAGCAGCTTAAATAATGGGCGTTCCTCTGGAAACACCATATATTTT.

The chain uses TRBV5-4 and TRBJ2-1; 8 bases line up with TRBD2. The CDR3 has 15 amino acids. Germline V CDR1 and CDR2: SGHNT, YYREEE (reference sequence). The ends lost 2 bases at V and 4 bases at J; junction bases unmatched: 5. CDR3 in amino acids: CASSFAGGIYNEQFF. The CDR3 DNA reads as TGTGCCAGCAGCTTTGCGGGGGGTATTTACAATGAGCAGTTCTTC. Looking up the rest from reference TRBV5-4 and TRBJ2-1 gives the full variable domain: ETGVTQSPTHLIKTRGQQVTLRCSSQSGHNTVSWYQQALGQGPQFIFQYYREEENGRGNFPPRFSGLQFPNYSSELNVNALELDDSALYLCASSFAGGIYNEQFFGPGTRLTVL.